A selection of T cell receptor beta chains follows, all from one sample in a study of CD8+ T cells in alopecia areata. Clones were sequenced by immunoSEQ multiplex PCR, and TCRdb holds only the in-frame ones, with some missing. The top ten hold 3% to 3.5% of the sample, which has about 200,000 clones, 60% to 70% seen once. The material sequenced was CD4+ T cells sorted from blood, taken at week 4, from a patient treated with tofacitinib. The receptors come from a human donor with alopecia areata. CDR3s include the opening cysteine and the closing phenylalanine or tryptophan. D genes are given only for firm matches. Some rows mark clone size as missing; the rest say once, few, many or name a class of expanded clone.

v_gene,d_gene,j_gene,abundance,CDR3nt,CDR3aa
TRBV4-1,.,TRBJ2-5,once,TGCGCCAGCAGCCCAGGACAAAGGGAGACCCAGTACTTC,CASSPGQRETQYF
TRBV27,TRBD2,TRBJ2-5,.,TGTGCCAGCAGTTTGAGTCTAGCGGGGGTCAAGGCCCAGTACTTC,CASSLSLAGVKAQYF
TRBV4-2,.,TRBJ1-1,.,TGTGCCAGCAGCCAAGGGGGACAGAACACTGAAGCTTTCTTT,CASSQGGQNTEAFF
TRBV29-1,TRBD1,TRBJ1-5,few,TGCAGCGTGGCGACAGGGGGCGGCAATCAGCCCCAGCATTTT,CSVATGGGNQPQHF
TRBV5-4,TRBD1,TRBJ2-1,few,TGTGCCAGCAGCGTGCGGGACAGGGTGAGGGAGCAGTTCTTC,CASSVRDRVREQFF
TRBV7-9,.,TRBJ2-7,.,TGTGCCAGCAGCCCCGGGACGGAGACCTACGAGCAGTACTTC,CASSPGTETYEQYF
TRBV9,.,TRBJ2-5,.,TGTGCCAGCAGCGTTGGGACTGCTAAAGAGACCCAGTACTTC,CASSVGTAKETQYF
TRBV27,TRBD2,TRBJ2-6,.,TGTGCCAGCAGTTGGGCTAGCGGGGGGGCTGGGGCCAACGTCCTGACTTTC,CASSWASGGAGANVLTF
TRBV2,.,TRBJ2-7,.,TGTGCCAGCCGCCCGGGTGGCACCTACGAGCAGTACTTC,CASRPGGTYEQYF
TRBV5-4,.,TRBJ2-2,few,TGTGCCAGCAGCTTGGTTCCGGGGCGAGGCACCGGGGAGCTGTTTTTT,CASSLVPGRGTGELFF
TRBV18,TRBD1,TRBJ1-2,few,TGTGCCAGCTCACCGGACAGGGACGTCTATGGCTACACCTTC,CASSPDRDVYGYTF
TRBV6-5,.,TRBJ2-7,few,TGTGCCAGCAGCTCTCGGAGGGGGCTCAACGAGCAGTACTTC,CASSSRRGLNEQYF
TRBV28,TRBD2,TRBJ2-5,.,TGTGCCAGCAGTTTAATTTCGCTAGCGGGGTTCCAAGAGACCCAGTACTTC,CASSLISLAGFQETQYF
TRBV6-5,TRBD1,TRBJ2-2,.,TGTGCCAGCAGGGGACAGGGGAACACCGGGGAGCTGTTTTTT,CASRGQGNTGELFF
TRBV19,TRBD2,TRBJ2-7,few,TGTGCCACCCAGCGGACTAGCGGGGGTTCCTACGAGCAGTACTTC,CATQRTSGGSYEQYF
TRBV5-1,TRBD2,TRBJ2-7,once,TGCGCCAGCAGCTTGAGCAGGGAGGGCAGCGAGCAGTACTTC,CASSLSREGSEQYF
TRBV29-1,TRBD1,TRBJ1-1,.,TGCAGCGTCGAAGGAACAGGGGGCACTGAAGCTTTCTTT,CSVEGTGGTEAFF
TRBV9,TRBD1,TRBJ2-1,.,TGTGCCAGTTCAGGGACAGGGCGCAATGAGCAGTTCTTC,CASSGTGRNEQFF
TRBV7-8,.,TRBJ1-2,.,TGTGCCAGCAGCTTAGTTCCAGGGTCTAACTATGGCTACACCTTC,CASSLVPGSNYGYTF
TRBV5-1,TRBD1,TRBJ2-5,.,TGCGCCAGCAGCCCACAGGGGGACAAGTACCAAGAGACCCAGTACTTC,CASSPQGDKYQETQYF
TRBV5-8,.,TRBJ1-2,few,TGTGCCAGCAGCCTCTTGCTTGGCTACACCTTC,CASSLLLGYTF
TRBV30,TRBD2,TRBJ2-2,once,TGTGCCTGGAGTGTTCTAGCGGGGACGGCCGGGGAGCTGTTTTTT,CAWSVLAGTAGELFF
TRBV30,TRBD1,TRBJ1-6,.,TGTGCCTGGGGTGACAGGGAAAGTTCACCCCTCCACTTT,CAWGDRESSPLHF
TRBV29-1,.,TRBJ2-5,.,TGCAGCGTCAGTCACCAAGAGACCCAGTACTTC,CSVSHQETQYF
TRBV4-1,.,TRBJ2-7,.,TGCGCCAGCAGTCCTGACCCGGGGGACTACGAGCAGTACTTC,CASSPDPGDYEQYF
TRBV15,.,TRBJ2-1,.,TGTGCCACCAGCAGAGATCCTAGCAGCTCCTACAATGAGCAGTTCTTC,CATSRDPSSSYNEQFF
TRBV28,.,TRBJ2-7,.,TGTGCCAGCAGTCTCACAACCTACGAGCAGTACTTC,CASSLTTYEQYF
TRBV28,TRBD1,TRBJ2-3,.,TGTGCCAGCAGTTCCCCTCACGACAGGGGGACGCAGTATTTT,CASSSPHDRGTQYF
TRBV5-6,.,TRBJ1-5,few,TGTGCCAGCAGCCGGACGGGTAATCAGCCCCAGCATTTT,CASSRTGNQPQHF
TRBV29-1,.,TRBJ2-1,.,TGCAGCAGCGAGGGCGGGGGCCCCCAGTTCTTC,CSSEGGGPQFF
TRBV30,TRBD1,TRBJ2-7,.,TGTGCCTGGAGTGACCTTAGAGGGACAGGGGACGAGCAGTACTTC,CAWSDLRGTGDEQYF
TRBV6-5,.,TRBJ1-5,once,TGTGCCAGCCGAGGTGGCAATCAGCCCCAGCATTTT,CASRGGNQPQHF
TRBV2,.,TRBJ2-7,.,TGTGCCAGCAGTGAAGGGCAGGGCTTGGAGCAGTACTTC,CASSEGQGLEQYF
TRBV29-1,.,TRBJ1-2,few,TGCAGCGTGGCCACAGGGAGTTTAGGTGGCTACACCTTC,CSVATGSLGGYTF
TRBV29-1,.,TRBJ2-7,.,TGCAGCGCTTCCAGGGAATCCTACGAGCAGTACTTC,CSASRESYEQYF
TRBV28,.,TRBJ1-1,few,TGTGCCAGCAGTCGGGACGGCCTCGGGACTGAAGCTTTCTTT,CASSRDGLGTEAFF
TRBV30,.,TRBJ1-6,.,TGTGCCTGGAGGGAAGGCGATTCACCCCTCCACTTT,CAWREGDSPLHF
TRBV9,TRBD1,TRBJ2-7,.,TGTGCCAGCAGCGTGGGGGACAGCGCCTACGAGCAGTACTTC,CASSVGDSAYEQYF
TRBV30,.,TRBJ1-1,few,TGTGCCTGGAGTGAGGGGTATACTGAAGCTTTCTTT,CAWSEGYTEAFF
TRBV5-4,.,TRBJ1-2,.,TGTGCCAGCAGCTTGGGAGGGTCGCCGTCAATCTACGGCTACACCTTC,CASSLGGSPSIYGYTF
TRBV5-6,.,TRBJ1-2,.,TGTGCCAGCAGCCTCCCGACGGGAGATGGCTACACCTTC,CASSLPTGDGYTF
TRBV29-1,TRBD2,TRBJ2-1,few,TGCAGCGTTCCTGGGACTAGCGGGGGGGCCTACAATGAGCAGTTCTTC,CSVPGTSGGAYNEQFF
TRBV30,.,TRBJ2-3,once,TGTGCCTGGACTTATGAGACAGGACTTCGCACAGATACGCAGTATTTT,CAWTYETGLRTDTQYF
TRBV2,.,TRBJ1-1,.,TGTGCCAGCAGTACAAGGCCACAGTTCGGCACTGAAGCTTTCTTT,CASSTRPQFGTEAFF
TRBV30,TRBD2,TRBJ2-1,once,TGTGCCTGGAGTCTCACTAGCGGGGGCTACAATGAGCAGTTCTTC,CAWSLTSGGYNEQFF
TRBV29-1,.,TRBJ2-1,.,TGCAGCGTTGAAAGGGACGGGGCGCGGAATGAGCAGTTCTTC,CSVERDGARNEQFF
TRBV7-6,.,TRBJ1-6,.,TGTGCCAGCAGCAGATCGGGACGGAATAATTCACCCCTCCACTTT,CASSRSGRNNSPLHF
TRBV4-1,.,TRBJ2-4,.,TGCGCCAGCAGCCGAGAGACAGAGAACCTAGCCAAAAACATTCAGTACTTC,CASSRETENLAKNIQYF
TRBV9,.,TRBJ1-2,.,TGTGCCAGCAGCGTCACCGGGGGATCGGGAGGCTACACCTTC,CASSVTGGSGGYTF
TRBV5-1,TRBD2,TRBJ2-5,few,TGCGCCAGCAAAATTGGGGGGGACCAAGAGACCCAGTACTTC,CASKIGGDQETQYF
TRBV30,.,TRBJ2-7,.,TGTGCCTGGAGTGTCAGACAGATCGAGCAGTACTTC,CAWSVRQIEQYF
TRBV27,TRBD1,TRBJ1-5,.,TGTGCCAGCAGACCGGACAGGGGAATAAATCAGCCCCAGCATTTT,CASRPDRGINQPQHF